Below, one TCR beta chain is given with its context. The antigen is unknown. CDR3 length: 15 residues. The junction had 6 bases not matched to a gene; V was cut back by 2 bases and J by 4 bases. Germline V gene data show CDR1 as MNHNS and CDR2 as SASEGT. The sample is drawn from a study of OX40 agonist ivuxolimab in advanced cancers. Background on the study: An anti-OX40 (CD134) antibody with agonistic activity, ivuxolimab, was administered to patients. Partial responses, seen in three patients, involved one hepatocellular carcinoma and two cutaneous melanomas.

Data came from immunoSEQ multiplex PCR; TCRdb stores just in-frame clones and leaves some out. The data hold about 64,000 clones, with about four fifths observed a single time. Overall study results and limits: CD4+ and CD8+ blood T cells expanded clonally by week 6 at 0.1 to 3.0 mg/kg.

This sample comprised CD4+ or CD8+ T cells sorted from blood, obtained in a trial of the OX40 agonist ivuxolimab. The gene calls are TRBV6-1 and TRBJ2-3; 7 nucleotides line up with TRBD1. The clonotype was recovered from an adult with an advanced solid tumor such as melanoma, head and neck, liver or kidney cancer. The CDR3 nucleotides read TGTGCCAGCAGTGAACCAGGACAGGTGGCAGATACGCAGTATTTT. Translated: CASSEPGQVADTQYF.